This T cell receptor (beta chain) was recovered during a study of blood T cells in healthy people across ages. Those donating, healthy Caucasian individuals from Russia, were aged about 6 to 95. It was with a sample-barcoded 5' primer and a J-beta primer mix that a second PCR of roughly 7 to 12 cycles was run. TCRdb analysed the 5' RACE reads with MiXCR anew, one entry per CDR3 protein. The sample holds hundreds of thousands of distinct CDR3 sequences; more than 55% are singletons and the top ten take about 26%. CDR1 is ENHRY, CDR2 SYGVKD, per germline. Trimming removed 3 bases from V and 5 bases from J, with 13 bases in between. The CDR3 runs 14 residues.

The rearrangement links TRBV10-3 to TRBJ1-2, with D possibly TRBD1 on 6 matching bases. The TCR comes from a man aged 40-49 years in good health. The sequenced sample consisted of blood. CDR3 sequence (DNA): TGTGCCATCAGTGAAGGGGGGGACTCGTATGGCTACACCTTC. Translation gives CAISEGGDSYGYTF.